The sample holds one count of the clone carrying this T cell receptor (beta chain). TCRdb's table, derived via immunoSEQ multiplex PCR, lists solely in-frame clones and lacks some. The sample includes 180,000 or so clones, more than 90% of them seen just once. Trimming removed 5 bases from V and 3 bases from J, with 13 bases in between. Per germline, CDR1 SGHAT and CDR2 FQNNGV. The CDR3 covers 14 residues. The data were taken from a study of T cell responses to AZD1222 COVID-19 vaccine. The TCR sequence derives from an adult in good health. The chain carries TRBV11-2 and TRBJ1-2; the D is unclear. The sequences come from peripheral blood, collected on day 0 of AZD1222 vaccination. Written as DNA, the CDR3 is TGTGCCAGCAGCCTATTTAGCCAGGACTATGGCTACACCTTC. Protein sequence: CASSLFSQDYGYTF. The whole variable domain, filled in from reference TRBV11-2 and TRBJ1-2, reads EAGVAQSPRYKIIEKRQSVAFWCNPISGHATLYWYQQILGQGPKLLIQFQNNGVVDDSQLPKDRFSAERLKGVDSTLKIQPAKLEDSAVYLCASSLFSQDYGYTFGSGTRLTVV.